This T cell receptor (beta chain) was recorded in a study of T cell changes during pregnancy in multiple sclerosis (dated by TCRdb to the late 2010s). Background for the entire study: The study examined how the T cell repertoire changed over the course of pregnancy in women with multiple sclerosis.

The protocol used for the library was the immunoSEQ multiplex PCR assay. This is the immuneACCESS table as TCRdb keeps it, with only in-frame sequences that have V and J called. A part of the clones is gone; compared with another copy, unresolved V genes explain less than half, and the rest is unexplained. The sample has 40,000 to 60,000 clones on record, 85% to 90% of them singletons. Jointly, the top ten make up 1.4% to 1.5% of the sample. Note on this clone: It has no known antigen specificity. No much larger clonotype is one base removed from it; base qualities were not supplied.

The CDR3 numbers 15 residues from cysteine through phenylalanine. Only CDR3 DNA remains: 45 bases, in frame from the first base. Trimming accounts for 3 bases at V and 3 bases at J, while the number of junction bases matched to no gene is 4. The germline V gene yields LGHNA for CDR1 and YSLEER for CDR2. This receptor was taken from a female donor in good health, enrolled as a control in a pregnancy study. The sample here was peripheral blood, taken in the first trimester of pregnancy. The sequence is built from TRBV4-3 and TRBJ1-4, and TRBD1 aligns with 7 junction nucleotides. The DNA sequence is TGCGCCAGCAGCCAGGCGACAGGGCCTAATGAAAAACTGTTTTTT. Translated, this gives CASSQATGPNEKLFF.